This TCR beta chain is drawn from a study of post-analysis software for immune sequencing data. Unique molecular identifiers featured in each of the TCR beta cDNA libraries. One entry per CDR3 protein results from TCRdb running MiXCR on the PCR reads. The table has around 500,000 distinct CDR3 sequences, 34% seen once. The germline V and J ends were trimmed by 4 bases and 6 bases, with 13 bases remaining between them. The CDR3 has 13 residues. CDR1 SGHKS and CDR2 YYEKEE come from the germline V gene (reference sequence). Turning to this clonotype: Its antigen remains unidentified.

Study-level points and caveats: Controls showed lower frequencies than patients for several TRBV segments, and TRBV5-6, TRBV5-1 and TRBV20-1 were among these.

V is TRBV5-5 and J is TRBJ2-5; no reliable D call. The material sequenced was blood. The receptor was derived from a girl between 2 and 17 years old with multiple sclerosis. The CDR3 DNA is TGTGCCAGCAGCCCGACTGCGAGGAAGACCCAGTACTTC. Protein product: CASSPTARKTQYF.